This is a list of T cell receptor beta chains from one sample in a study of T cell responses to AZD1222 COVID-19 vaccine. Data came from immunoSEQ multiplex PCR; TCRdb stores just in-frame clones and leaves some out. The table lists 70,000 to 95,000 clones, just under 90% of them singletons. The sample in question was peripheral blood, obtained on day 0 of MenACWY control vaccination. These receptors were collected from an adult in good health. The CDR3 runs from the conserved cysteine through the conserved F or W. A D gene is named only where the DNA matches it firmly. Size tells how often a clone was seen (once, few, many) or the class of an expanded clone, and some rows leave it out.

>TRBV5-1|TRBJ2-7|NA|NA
CASSLERVSYEQYF
TGCGCCAGCAGCTTGGAGCGGGTCTCCTACGAGCAGTACTTC
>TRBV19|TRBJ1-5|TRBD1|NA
CASSKDRGSQPQHF
TGTGCCAGTAGTAAAGACAGGGGGAGCCAGCCCCAGCATTTT
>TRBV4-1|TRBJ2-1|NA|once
CASSQEEGSSYNEQFF
TGCGCCAGCAGCCAAGAAGAGGGGAGCTCCTACAATGAGCAGTTCTTC
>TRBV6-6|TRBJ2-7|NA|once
CASSYSQRASSYEQYF
TGTGCCAGCAGTTACTCGCAGCGGGCTAGCTCCTACGAGCAGTACTTC
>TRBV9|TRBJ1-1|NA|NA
CASSVNRDTEAFF
TGTGCCAGCAGCGTTAACAGGGATACTGAAGCTTTCTTT
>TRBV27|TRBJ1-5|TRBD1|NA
CASSLYFPGQGAQPQHF
TGTGCCAGCAGTTTATATTTCCCGGGGCAGGGGGCTCAGCCCCAGCATTTT
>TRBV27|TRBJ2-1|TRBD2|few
CASRTGTSESNEQFF
TGTGCCAGCAGGACCGGGACTAGCGAGAGCAATGAGCAGTTCTTC
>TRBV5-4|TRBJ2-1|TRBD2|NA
CASSFGGGGGDEQFF
TGTGCCAGCAGTTTTGGTGGCGGGGGTGGCGATGAGCAGTTCTTC
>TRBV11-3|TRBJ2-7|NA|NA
CASSPKPGTLATHEQYF
TGTGCCAGCAGCCCTAAGCCCGGGACACTCGCCACCCACGAGCAGTACTTC
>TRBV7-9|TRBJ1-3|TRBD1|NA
CASSRQGAAGNTIYF
TGTGCCAGCAGCCGACAGGGGGCAGCTGGAAACACCATATATTTT
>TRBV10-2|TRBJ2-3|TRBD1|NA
CASRRGQDTDTQYF
TGCGCCAGCAGGAGGGGACAGGACACAGATACGCAGTATTTT
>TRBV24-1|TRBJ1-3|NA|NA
CATSTGGENTIYF
TGTGCCACCAGTACAGGCGGTGAAAACACCATATATTTT
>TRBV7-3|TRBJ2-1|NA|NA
CASSSGGDGEQFF
TGTGCCAGCAGCTCCGGAGGTGACGGTGAGCAGTTCTTC
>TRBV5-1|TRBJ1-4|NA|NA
CASSQRARGEKLFF
TGCGCCAGCAGCCAGAGGGCCAGGGGTGAAAAACTGTTTTTT
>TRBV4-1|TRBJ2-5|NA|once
CASSPQGLEETQYF
TGCGCCAGCAGCCCTCAGGGGTTAGAGGAGACCCAGTACTTC